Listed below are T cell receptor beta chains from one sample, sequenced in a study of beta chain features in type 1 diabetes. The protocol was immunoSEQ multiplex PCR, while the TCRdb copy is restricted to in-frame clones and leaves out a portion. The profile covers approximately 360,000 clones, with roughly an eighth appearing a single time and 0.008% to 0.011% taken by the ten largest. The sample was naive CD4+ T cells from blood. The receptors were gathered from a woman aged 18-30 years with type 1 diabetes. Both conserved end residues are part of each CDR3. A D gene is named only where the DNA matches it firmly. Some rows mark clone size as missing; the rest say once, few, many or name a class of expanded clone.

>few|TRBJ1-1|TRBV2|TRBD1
CATKTGANTEAFF
TGTGCCACGAAGACAGGGGCGAACACTGAAGCTTTCTTT
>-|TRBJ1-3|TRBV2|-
CASVSGNTIYF
TGTGCCAGCGTGAGTGGAAACACCATATATTTT
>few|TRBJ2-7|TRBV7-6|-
CASSLETGSSYEQYF
TGTGCCAGCAGCTTAGAGACCGGGAGCTCCTACGAGCAGTACTTC
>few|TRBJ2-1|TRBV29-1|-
CSVEERFNEQFF
TGCAGCGTTGAAGAACGGTTCAATGAGCAGTTCTTC
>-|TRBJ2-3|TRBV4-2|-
CASSRDRILTDTQYF
TGTGCCAGCAGCCGAGACAGGATTTTAACAGATACGCAGTATTTT
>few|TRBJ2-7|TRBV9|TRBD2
CASSVVSSGAEQYF
TGTGCCAGCAGCGTAGTGTCTAGCGGGGCCGAGCAGTACTTC
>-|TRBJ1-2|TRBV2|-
CASTPGEGRGFYGYTF
TGTGCCAGCACCCCCGGGGAGGGCCGGGGGTTCTATGGCTACACCTTC
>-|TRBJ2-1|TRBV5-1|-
CASSLDPGNEQFF
TGCGCCAGCAGCTTGGATCCGGGGAATGAGCAGTTCTTC
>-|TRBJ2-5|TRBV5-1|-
CASSRPESGQETQYF
TGCGCCAGCAGCCGCCCGGAGAGCGGACAAGAGACCCAGTACTTC
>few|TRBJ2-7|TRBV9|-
CASSGPGLGSYEQYF
TGTGCCAGCAGCGGCCCAGGGCTGGGCTCCTACGAGCAGTACTTC
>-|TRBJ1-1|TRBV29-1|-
CSVEAEGQMNTEAFF
TGCAGCGTTGAAGCGGAGGGGCAAATGAACACTGAAGCTTTCTTT
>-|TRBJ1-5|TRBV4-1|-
CASSLSANGDQPQHF
TGCGCCAGCAGCCTCTCAGCTAACGGGGATCAGCCCCAGCATTTT
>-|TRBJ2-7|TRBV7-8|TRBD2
CASKTGGGGYEQYF
TGTGCCAGCAAAACGGGAGGTGGGGGCTACGAGCAGTACTTC
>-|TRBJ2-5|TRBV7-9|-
CASSWGARGRETQYF
TGTGCCAGCAGCTGGGGAGCCAGGGGAAGAGAGACCCAGTACTTC
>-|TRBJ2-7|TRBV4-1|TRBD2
CASSQPTSGRLYEQYF
TGCGCCAGCAGCCAACCGACTAGCGGGAGACTCTACGAGCAGTACTTC
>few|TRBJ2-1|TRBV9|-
CASSVFPGNNEQFF
TGTGCCAGCAGCGTATTTCCGGGGAACAATGAGCAGTTCTTC
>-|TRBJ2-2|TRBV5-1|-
CASSLGDLNTGELFF
TGCGCCAGCAGCTTGGGTGACTTAAACACCGGGGAGCTGTTTTTT
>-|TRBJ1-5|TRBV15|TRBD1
CATSRSGQRSNQPQHF
TGTGCCACCAGCAGATCGGGACAGCGGAGCAATCAGCCCCAGCATTTT
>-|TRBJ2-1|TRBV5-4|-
CASRSGQYNEQFF
TGTGCCAGCAGAAGCGGCCAATACAATGAGCAGTTCTTC
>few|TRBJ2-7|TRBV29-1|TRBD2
CSVGLVGGTYEQYF
TGCAGCGTTGGCCTGGTCGGGGGGACCTACGAGCAGTACTTC
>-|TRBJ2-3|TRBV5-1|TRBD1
CASSWGQGNTDTQYF
TGCGCCAGCAGCTGGGGACAGGGGAACACAGATACGCAGTATTTT
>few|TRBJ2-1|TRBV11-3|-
CASSLVVGGDEQFF
TGTGCCAGCAGCTTGGTCGTCGGCGGCGATGAGCAGTTCTTC
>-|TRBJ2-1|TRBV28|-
CASSLSGEQFF
TGTGCCAGCAGTTTATCGGGTGAGCAGTTCTTC
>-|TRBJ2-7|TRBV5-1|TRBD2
CASSLAGTSGSYEQYF
TGCGCCAGCAGCTTGGCAGGGACTAGCGGGAGCTACGAGCAGTACTTC
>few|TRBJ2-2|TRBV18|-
CASSPLVDTGELFF
TGTGCCAGCTCACCATTAGTCGACACCGGGGAGCTGTTTTTT
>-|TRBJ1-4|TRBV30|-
CAWQRDLTNEKLFF
TGTGCCTGGCAAAGAGATTTAACTAATGAAAAACTGTTTTTT
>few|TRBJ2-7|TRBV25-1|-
CASSAYWGGTSYEQYF
TGTGCCAGCAGTGCATACTGGGGGGGGACAAGCTACGAGCAGTACTTC
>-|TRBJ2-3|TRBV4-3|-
CASSQFQRTLAQYF
TGCGCCAGCAGCCAATTTCAGAGGACTCTAGCGCAGTATTTT
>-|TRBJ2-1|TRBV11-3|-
CASSLGSDGAYNEQFF
TGTGCCAGCAGCTTAGGGAGTGACGGAGCCTACAATGAGCAGTTCTTC
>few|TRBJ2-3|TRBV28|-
CASSLMGTSTDTQYF
TGTGCCAGCAGTCTTATGGGGACTAGCACAGATACGCAGTATTTT
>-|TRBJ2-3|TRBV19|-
CASSGRRSRTDTQYF
TGTGCCAGTAGTGGAAGGCGGAGTCGCACAGATACGCAGTATTTT
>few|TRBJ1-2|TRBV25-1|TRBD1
CASRRTGWGYGYTF
TGTGCCAGCAGGAGGACAGGGTGGGGCTATGGCTACACCTTC
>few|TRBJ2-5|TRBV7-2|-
CASSLRGHLLGYQETQYF
TGTGCCAGCAGCCTACGGGGACATCTCCTTGGGTACCAAGAGACCCAGTACTTC
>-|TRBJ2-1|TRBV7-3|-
CASSGGQGTYNEQFF
TGTGCCAGCAGCGGGGGTCAGGGGACCTACAATGAGCAGTTCTTC
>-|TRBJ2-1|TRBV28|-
CASSLQGYNEQFF
TGTGCCAGCAGTTTACAGGGCTACAATGAGCAGTTCTTC
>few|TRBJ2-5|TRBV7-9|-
CASSHRRTKETQYF
TGTGCCAGCAGCCACCGACGGACAAAAGAGACCCAGTACTTC
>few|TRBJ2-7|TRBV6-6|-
CASTASDEQYF
TGTGCCAGCACTGCAAGCGACGAGCAGTACTTC
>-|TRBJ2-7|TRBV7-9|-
CASSLISGPYEQYF
TGTGCCAGCAGCTTAATCAGCGGACCCTACGAGCAGTACTTC
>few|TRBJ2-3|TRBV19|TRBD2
CASSIWREADTQYF
TGTGCCAGTAGTATTTGGCGGGAGGCAGATACGCAGTATTTT
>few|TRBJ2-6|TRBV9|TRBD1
CASSISSGDRGTSGANVLTF
TGTGCCAGCAGCATCAGTAGCGGGGACAGGGGGACCTCTGGGGCCAACGTCCTGACTTTC
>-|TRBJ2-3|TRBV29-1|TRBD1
CSVASRTGGDTQYF
TGCAGCGTTGCGTCCCGGACAGGGGGGGATACGCAGTATTTT
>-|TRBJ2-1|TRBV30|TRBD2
CASTRSGRGPNEQFF
TGTGCCTCAACCAGAAGCGGGAGGGGCCCAAATGAGCAGTTCTTC
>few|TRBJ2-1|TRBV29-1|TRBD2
CSVARGGTSYNEQFF
TGCAGCGTCGCACGGGGGGGAACCTCCTACAATGAGCAGTTCTTC